This T cell receptor beta chain was recovered during a study of blood T cells in healthy people across ages. General study points: Estimates of total diversity, which came from one million sequenced T cells, were considered to be underestimates.

Comment on this clonotype: The antigen is undetermined.

The authors ran a second PCR of roughly 6 to 12 cycles using a sample-barcoded 5' primer and a J-beta primer mix. One entry per CDR3 protein, called by TCRdb with MiXCR from the 5' RACE reads. The repertoire consists of 1.5 million to 2 million distinct CDR3 sequences, with about 31% occurring once and the leading ten covering about 11%. CDR1 MNHNS and CDR2 SASEGT come from the germline V gene. This CDR3 comprises 14 residues. V was pared by 10 bases and J by 3 bases, with 8 bases of the junction left unmatched. The sequence was obtained from a woman in her thirties in good health. The sequenced sample consisted of blood. The V and J genes are TRBV6-1 and TRBJ2-7; 11 nucleotides agree with TRBD2. CDR3 residues: CATSTLAGGYEQYF. The CDR3 nucleotides read TGTGCCACCAGCACCCTAGCGGGGGGCTACGAGCAGTACTTC.